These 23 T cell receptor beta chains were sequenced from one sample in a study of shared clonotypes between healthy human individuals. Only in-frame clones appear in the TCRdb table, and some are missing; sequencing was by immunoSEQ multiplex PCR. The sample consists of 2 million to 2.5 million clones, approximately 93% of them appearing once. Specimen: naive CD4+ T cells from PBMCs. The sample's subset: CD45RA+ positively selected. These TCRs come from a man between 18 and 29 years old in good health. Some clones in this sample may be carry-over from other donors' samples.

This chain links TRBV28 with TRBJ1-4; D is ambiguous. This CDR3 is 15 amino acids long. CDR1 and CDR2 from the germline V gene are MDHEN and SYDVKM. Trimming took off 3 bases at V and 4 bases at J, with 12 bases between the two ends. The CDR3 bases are TGTGCCAGCAGTTTGCCGGGTTTTAATAATGAAAAACTGTTTTTT. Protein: CASSLPGFNNEKLFF.

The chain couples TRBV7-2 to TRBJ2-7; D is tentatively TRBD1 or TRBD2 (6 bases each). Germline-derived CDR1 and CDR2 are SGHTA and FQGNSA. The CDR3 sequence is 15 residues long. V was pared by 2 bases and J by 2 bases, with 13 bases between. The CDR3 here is CASSLSRGETYEQYF. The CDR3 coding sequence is TGTGCCAGCAGCTTATCGAGGGGGGAAACCTACGAGCAGTACTTC.

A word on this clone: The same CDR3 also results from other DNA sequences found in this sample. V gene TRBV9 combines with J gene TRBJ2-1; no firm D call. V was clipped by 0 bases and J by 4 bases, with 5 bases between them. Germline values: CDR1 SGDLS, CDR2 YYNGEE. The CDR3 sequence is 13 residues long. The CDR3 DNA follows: TGTGCCAGCAGCGTAGCGGGTTACAATGAGCAGTTCTTC. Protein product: CASSVAGYNEQFF.

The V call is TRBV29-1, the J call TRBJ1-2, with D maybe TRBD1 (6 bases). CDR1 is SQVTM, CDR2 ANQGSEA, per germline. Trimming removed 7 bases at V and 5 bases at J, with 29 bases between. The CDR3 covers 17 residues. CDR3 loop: CSAADRLISDLTYGYTF. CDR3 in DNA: TGCAGCGCTGCTGACAGGCTTATATCCGACCTAACTTATGGCTACACCTTC.

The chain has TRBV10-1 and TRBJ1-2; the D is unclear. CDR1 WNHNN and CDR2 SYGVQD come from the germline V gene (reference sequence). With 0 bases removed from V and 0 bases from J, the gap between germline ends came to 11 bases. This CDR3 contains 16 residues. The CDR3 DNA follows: TGCGCCAGCAGTGAGTCCGTAAGATACTCTAACTATGGCTACACCTTC. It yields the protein CASSESVRYSNYGYTF.

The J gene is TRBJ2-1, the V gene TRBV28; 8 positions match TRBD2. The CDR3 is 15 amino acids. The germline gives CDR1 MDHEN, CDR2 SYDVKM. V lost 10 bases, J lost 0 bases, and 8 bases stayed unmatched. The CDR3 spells CATTGSGSSYNEQFF. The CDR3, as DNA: TGTGCCACCACGGGAAGCGGGAGCTCCTACAATGAGCAGTTCTTC.

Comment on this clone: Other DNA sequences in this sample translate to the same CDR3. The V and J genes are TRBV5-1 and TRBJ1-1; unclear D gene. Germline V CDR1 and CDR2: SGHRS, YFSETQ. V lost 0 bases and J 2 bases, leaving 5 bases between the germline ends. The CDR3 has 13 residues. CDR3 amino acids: CASSLAENTEAFF. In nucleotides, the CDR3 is TGCGCCAGCAGCTTGGCAGAAAACACTGAAGCTTTCTTT.

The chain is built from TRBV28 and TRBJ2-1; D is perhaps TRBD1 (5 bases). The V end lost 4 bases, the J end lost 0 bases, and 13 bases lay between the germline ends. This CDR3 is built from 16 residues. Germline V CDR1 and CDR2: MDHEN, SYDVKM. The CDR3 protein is CASSWSRANSYNEQFF. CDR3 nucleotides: TGTGCCAGCAGTTGGAGCAGGGCTAACTCCTACAATGAGCAGTTCTTC.

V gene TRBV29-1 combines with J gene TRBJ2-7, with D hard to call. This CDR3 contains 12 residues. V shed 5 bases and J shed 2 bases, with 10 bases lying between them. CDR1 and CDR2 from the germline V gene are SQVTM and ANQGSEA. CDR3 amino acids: CSVRYSTYEQYF. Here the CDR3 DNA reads TGCAGCGTTCGGTACAGCACCTACGAGCAGTACTTC.

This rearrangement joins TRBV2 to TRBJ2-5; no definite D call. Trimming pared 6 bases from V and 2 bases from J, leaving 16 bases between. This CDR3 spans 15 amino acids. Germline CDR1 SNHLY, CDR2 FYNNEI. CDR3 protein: CASSGRRNSQETQYF. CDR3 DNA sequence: TGTGCCAGCAGCGGTAGAAGAAACTCGCAAGAGACCCAGTACTTC.

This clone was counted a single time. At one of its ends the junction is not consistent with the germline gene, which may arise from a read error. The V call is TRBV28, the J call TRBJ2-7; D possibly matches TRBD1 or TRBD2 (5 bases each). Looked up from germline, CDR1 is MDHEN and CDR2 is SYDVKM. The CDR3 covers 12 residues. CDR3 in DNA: TGTGTCAGCAGAGGGACGACCTACGAGCAGTACTTC. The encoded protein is CVSRGTTYEQYF.

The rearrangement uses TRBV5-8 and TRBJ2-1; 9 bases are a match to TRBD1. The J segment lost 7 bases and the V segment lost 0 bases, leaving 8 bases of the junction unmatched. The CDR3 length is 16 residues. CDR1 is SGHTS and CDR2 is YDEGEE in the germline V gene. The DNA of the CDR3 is TGTGCCAGCAGCTTGGTGGGGGGACAGGGTAGGAATGAGCAGTTCTTC. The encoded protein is CASSLVGGQGRNEQFF.

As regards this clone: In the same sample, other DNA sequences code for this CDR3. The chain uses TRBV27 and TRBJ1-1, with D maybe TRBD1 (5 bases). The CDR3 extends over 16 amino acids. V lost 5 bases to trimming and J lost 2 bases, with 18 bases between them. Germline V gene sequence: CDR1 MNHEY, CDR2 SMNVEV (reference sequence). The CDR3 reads CASSPPLGGENTEAFF. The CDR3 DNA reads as TGTGCCAGCAGTCCCCCCCTGGGGGGTGAAAACACTGAAGCTTTCTTT.

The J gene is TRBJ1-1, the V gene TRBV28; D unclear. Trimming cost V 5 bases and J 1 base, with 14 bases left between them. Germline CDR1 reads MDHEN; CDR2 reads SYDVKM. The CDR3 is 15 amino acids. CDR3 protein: CASSGLSGGNTEAFF. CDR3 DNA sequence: TGTGCCAGCAGTGGTCTTTCAGGAGGGAACACTGAAGCTTTCTTT.

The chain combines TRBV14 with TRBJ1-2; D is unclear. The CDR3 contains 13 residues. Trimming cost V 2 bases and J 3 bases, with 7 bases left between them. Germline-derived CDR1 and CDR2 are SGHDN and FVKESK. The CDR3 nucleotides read TGTGCCAGCAGCCAAAGCATCCACTATGGCTACACCTTC. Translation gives CASSQSIHYGYTF.

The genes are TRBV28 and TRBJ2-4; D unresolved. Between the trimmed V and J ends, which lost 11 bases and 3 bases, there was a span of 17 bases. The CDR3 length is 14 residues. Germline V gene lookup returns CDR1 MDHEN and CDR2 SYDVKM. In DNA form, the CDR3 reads TGTGCCTGCGTTTCTTCAGGTGGCAAAAACATTCAGTACTTC. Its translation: CACVSSGGKNIQYF.

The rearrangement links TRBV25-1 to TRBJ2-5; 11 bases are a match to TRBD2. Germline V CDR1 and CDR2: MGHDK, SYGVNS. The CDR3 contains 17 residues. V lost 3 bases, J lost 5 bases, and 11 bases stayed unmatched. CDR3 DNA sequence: TGTGCCAGCAGTGATCCCCGACTAGCGGGGACCGGGGAGACCCAGTACTTC. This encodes CASSDPRLAGTGETQYF.

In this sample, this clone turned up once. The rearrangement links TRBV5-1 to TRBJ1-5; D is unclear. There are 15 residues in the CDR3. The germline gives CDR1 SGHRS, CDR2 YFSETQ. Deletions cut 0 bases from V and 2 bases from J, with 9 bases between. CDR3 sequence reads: CASSLEGKGNQPQHF. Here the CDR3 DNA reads TGCGCCAGCAGCTTGGAAGGGAAGGGCAATCAGCCCCAGCATTTT. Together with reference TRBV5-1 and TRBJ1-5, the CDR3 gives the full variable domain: KAGVTQTPRYLIKTRGQQVTLSCSPISGHRSVSWYQQTPGQGLQFLFEYFSETQRNKGNFPGRFSGRQFSNSRSEMNVSTLELGDSALYLCASSLEGKGNQPQHFGDGTRLSIL.

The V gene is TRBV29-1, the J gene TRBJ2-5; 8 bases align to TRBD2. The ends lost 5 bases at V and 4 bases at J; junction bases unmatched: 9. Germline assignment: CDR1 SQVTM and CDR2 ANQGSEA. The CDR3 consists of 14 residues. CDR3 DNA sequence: TGCAGCGTTTTTCCTCCGCTAGCGGGAGAGACCCAGTACTTC. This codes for CSVFPPLAGETQYF.

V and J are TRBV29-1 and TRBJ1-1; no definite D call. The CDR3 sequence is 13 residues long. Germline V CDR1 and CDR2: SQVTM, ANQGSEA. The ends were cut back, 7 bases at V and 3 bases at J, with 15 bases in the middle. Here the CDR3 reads CSARSQVDTEAFF. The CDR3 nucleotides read TGCAGCGCCAGGAGCCAGGTCGACACTGAAGCTTTCTTT.

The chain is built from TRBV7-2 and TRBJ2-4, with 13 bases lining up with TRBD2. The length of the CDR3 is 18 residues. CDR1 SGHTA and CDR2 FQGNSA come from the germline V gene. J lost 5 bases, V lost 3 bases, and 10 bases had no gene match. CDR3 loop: CASSLRRTSGGRQNIQYF. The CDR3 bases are TGTGCCAGCAGCTTGAGGAGGACTAGCGGGGGAAGGCAAAACATTCAGTACTTC.

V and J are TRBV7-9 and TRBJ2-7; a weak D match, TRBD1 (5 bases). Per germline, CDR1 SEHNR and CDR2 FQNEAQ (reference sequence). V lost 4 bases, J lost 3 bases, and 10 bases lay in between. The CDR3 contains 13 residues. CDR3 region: CASSWGLRYEQYF. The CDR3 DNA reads TGTGCCAGCAGCTGGGGCCTACGCTACGAGCAGTACTTC.

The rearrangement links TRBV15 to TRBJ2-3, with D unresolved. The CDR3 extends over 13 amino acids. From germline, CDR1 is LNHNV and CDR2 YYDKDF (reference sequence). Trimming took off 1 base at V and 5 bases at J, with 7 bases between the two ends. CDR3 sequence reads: CATSRGSQDTQYF. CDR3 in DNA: TGTGCCACCAGCAGAGGGAGCCAAGATACGCAGTATTTT.